This entry concerns a single T cell receptor beta chain. Its antigen remains unidentified. The study ran its PCR with 60 Vbeta and 13 Jbeta primers. Sequencing was performed with immunoSEQ multiplex PCR; in TCRdb, only in-frame clones are kept and a portion is missing. The sample includes around 140,000 clones, approximately 77% of them seen just once. The entry originates in a study of cytomegalovirus exposure and HLA in healthy donors. About the research overall: Membership in the Caucasian-associated ancestry cluster was found for about four fifths of 300 to 500 genotyped donors. General study findings and limits: CMV serostatus was the only immune exposure information that was available.

The CDR3 extends over 15 amino acids. Germline values: CDR1 SGHTS, CDR2 YDEGEE. J gave up 2 bases and V 4 bases, and 7 bases lay outside the gene matches. Although they were nominally healthy when sampled, donors likely had unrecorded immune exposures. This clonotype originated in a woman between 35 and 50 years old in good health and CMV-seronegative. The J gene is TRBJ2-7, the V gene TRBV5-8; 9 nucleotides align to TRBD1. The sample consisted of PBMCs. CDR3 sequence reads: CASSPLQGAAYEQYF. CDR3 nucleotides: TGTGCCAGCAGCCCCTTACAGGGGGCGGCCTACGAGCAGTACTTC.